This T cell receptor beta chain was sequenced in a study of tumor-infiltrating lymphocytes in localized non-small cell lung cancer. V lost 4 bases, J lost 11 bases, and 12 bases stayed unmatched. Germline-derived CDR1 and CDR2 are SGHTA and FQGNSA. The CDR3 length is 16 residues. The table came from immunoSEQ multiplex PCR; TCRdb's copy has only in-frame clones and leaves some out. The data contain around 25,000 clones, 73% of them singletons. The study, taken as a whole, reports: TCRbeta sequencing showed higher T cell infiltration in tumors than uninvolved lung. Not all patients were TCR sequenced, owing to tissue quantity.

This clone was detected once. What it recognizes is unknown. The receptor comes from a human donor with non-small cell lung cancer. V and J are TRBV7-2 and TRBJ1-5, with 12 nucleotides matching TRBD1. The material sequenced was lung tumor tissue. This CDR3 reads CASSSTGTGGVVTQHF. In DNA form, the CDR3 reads TGTGCCAGCAGCTCAACCGGGACAGGGGGCGTTGTGACCCAGCATTTT.